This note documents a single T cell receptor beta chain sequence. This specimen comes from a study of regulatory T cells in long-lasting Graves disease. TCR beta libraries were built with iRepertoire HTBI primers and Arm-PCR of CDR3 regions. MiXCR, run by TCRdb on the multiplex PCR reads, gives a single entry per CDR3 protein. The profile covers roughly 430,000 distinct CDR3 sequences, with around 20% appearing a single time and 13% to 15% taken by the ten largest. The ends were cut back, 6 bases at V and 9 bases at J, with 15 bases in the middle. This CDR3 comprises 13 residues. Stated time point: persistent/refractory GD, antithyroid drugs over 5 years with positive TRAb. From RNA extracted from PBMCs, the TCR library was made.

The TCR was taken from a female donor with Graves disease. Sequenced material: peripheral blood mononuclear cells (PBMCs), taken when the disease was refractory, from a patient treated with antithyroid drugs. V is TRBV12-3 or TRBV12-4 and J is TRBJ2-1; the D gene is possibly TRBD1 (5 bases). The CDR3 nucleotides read TGTGCCAGCAGCCCACCAGGGTCTAGTGAGCAGTTCTTC. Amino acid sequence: CASSPPGSSEQFF.